One sample yielded the 25 T cell receptor beta chains listed below, sequenced in a study of blood T cells in healthy people across ages. PCR was performed a second time for roughly 7 to 11 cycles using a sample-barcoded 5' primer and a J-beta primer mix. TCRdb independently ran MiXCR on the 5' RACE reads; one entry per CDR3 protein. Of over a million distinct CDR3 sequences listed, around 40% are singletons. Material: blood. The receptors derive from a woman younger than 30 in good health.

J is TRBJ1-1 and V is TRBV4-1; D is perhaps TRBD1 (6 bases). CDR3 length: 17 amino acids. Germline V CDR1 and CDR2: MGHRA, YSYEKL. The V end lost 4 bases, the J end lost 3 bases, and 21 bases lay between the germline ends. The DNA for the CDR3 is TGCGCCAGCAGCCGGGCTCCCCCTCAGGGGCGGGACACTGAAGCTTTCTTT. It translates to CASSRAPPQGRDTEAFF.

This clonotype occurred a few times. This chain links TRBV20-1 with TRBJ2-1; no reliable D call. Germline V gene lookup returns CDR1 DFQATT and CDR2 SNEGSKA (reference sequence). Deletions cut 6 bases from V and 0 bases from J, with 12 bases between. This CDR3 is 14 amino acids long. The CDR3 DNA sequence: TGCAGTGCCCCGCGAGCCGGCTCCTACAATGAGCAGTTCTTC. This translates into CSAPRAGSYNEQFF.

This clonotype was seen a few times. The gene calls are TRBV20-1 and TRBJ1-1; the match to TRBD1 covers 7 bases. J gave up 7 bases and V 6 bases, and 14 bases lay outside the gene matches. Germline values: CDR1 DFQATT, CDR2 SNEGSKA (reference sequence). This CDR3 has 14 amino acids. This CDR3 reads CSASPGQRQIEAFF. The CDR3 DNA reads TGCAGTGCCAGTCCGGGACAGCGACAAATTGAAGCTTTCTTT.

In this sample, this clonotype turned up a few times. The chain recombines TRBV7-9 with TRBJ2-3, with a tentative D call TRBD2 (6 bases). Between the trimmed V and J ends, which lost 8 bases and 0 bases, there was a span of 18 bases. Per germline, CDR1 SEHNR and CDR2 FQNEAQ (reference sequence). There are 16 residues in the CDR3. CDR3 coding DNA: TGTGCCAGCGCGAATTCTGCGGGAAGGAGCACAGATACGCAGTATTTT. Its translation is CASANSAGRSTDTQYF.

The V and J genes are TRBV9 and TRBJ1-1; 9 nucleotides match TRBD1. The germline V gene encodes CDR1 SGDLS and CDR2 YYNGEE. The V gene end was trimmed by 2 bases and the J gene end by 5 bases; junction bases not matched to a gene: 4. The CDR3 has 14 amino acids. The CDR3 sequence is CASSVRDRATEAFF. CDR3 nucleotide sequence: TGTGCCAGCAGCGTCCGGGACAGGGCGACTGAAGCTTTCTTT.

The rearrangement joins TRBV5-1 to TRBJ2-7; D remains unclear. Germline CDR1 reads SGHRS; CDR2 reads YFSETQ. Between the trimmed V and J ends, which lost 0 bases and 2 bases, there was a span of 15 bases. The length of the CDR3 is 16 residues. CDR3 region: CASSLAANLKPYEQYF. The DNA of the CDR3 is TGCGCCAGCAGCTTGGCCGCTAACCTCAAGCCCTACGAGCAGTACTTC.

This rearrangement joins TRBV13 to TRBJ2-5, with D possibly being TRBD2 (5 bases). The J call may be faulty, since TRBJ2-7 better matches the DNA end. The CDR3 is 14 residues long. The V gene's germline CDR1 is PRHDT and CDR2 FYEKMQ (reference sequence). CDR3 amino acids: CASSLGRDSDEQYF. The CDR3 nucleotides read TGTGCCAGCAGCTTGGGAAGGGATAGCGACGAGCAGTACTTC.

The table lists this clonotype with a few counts. The rearrangement uses TRBV12-3 or TRBV12-4 and TRBJ1-1; D is perhaps TRBD1 (5 bases). V lost 7 bases and J 1 base, leaving 10 bases between the germline ends. The CDR3 length is 13 residues. The DNA of the CDR3 is TGTGCCAGCATGGGGGGTAGGAACACTGAAGCTTTCTTT. Translating gives CASMGGRNTEAFF.

This clonotype was detected a few times. CDR3 DNA sequence: TGTGCCAGCAGTTACTCGGAAAGGCGTTACAATGAGCAGTTCTTC. Its protein is CASSYSERRYNEQFF. The V call is TRBV6-5, the J call TRBJ2-1; no firm D call. The CDR3 covers 15 residues. Germline-derived CDR1 and CDR2 are MNHEY and SVGAGI. V was trimmed by 0 bases and J by 4 bases, leaving 10 bases between them.

This clonotype was detected only a few times. The chain employs TRBV7-2 and TRBJ1-4; 8 bases agree with TRBD1. This CDR3 has 15 amino acids. After removal of 1 base from V and 8 bases from J, the junction contained 6 bases not matched to a gene. Germline V gene lookup returns CDR1 SGHTA and CDR2 FQGNSA. CDR3 DNA sequence: TGTGCCAGCAGCTTAGAGGGACAGGCCAGCGAAAAACTGTTTTTT. Translation: CASSLEGQASEKLFF.

As for this clonotype: Compared with germline, one end of the junction differs, possibly owing to a read error. This chain connects TRBV7-9 to TRBJ1-2; D not resolved. This CDR3 contains 14 residues. The V gene's germline CDR1 is SEHNR and CDR2 FQNEAQ (reference sequence). The CDR3 DNA follows: TGTGCCAGCAGCTTAAAGGCAGCGAACTCTGGCTACACCTTC. It translates to CASSLKAANSGYTF.

To note about this clonotype: This may come from a read error, since a much larger clone is one base off. The J gene is TRBJ2-3, the V gene TRBV6-2 or TRBV6-3; no clear D gene. This CDR3 is built from 11 residues. Per germline, CDR1 MNHEY and CDR2 SVGEGT. CDR3 region: CAGSYPDTQYF. CDR3 DNA: TGTGCCGGCAGTTACCCAGATACGCAGTATTTT.

DNA of the CDR3: TGCGCCAGCAGCGTGAGGGACAGGGGAAGTGAGACCCAGTACTTC. As protein: CASSVRDRGSETQYF. V usage is TRBV4-3 and J usage is TRBJ2-5, with 10 positions matching TRBD1. The trim removed 5 bases at V and 5 bases at J, leaving 8 bases unmatched. Germline assignment: CDR1 LGHNA and CDR2 YSLEER. CDR3 length equals 15 residues.

The V gene is TRBV20-1, the J gene TRBJ2-2; D possibly corresponds to TRBD2 (6 bases). CDR1 and CDR2 from the germline V gene are DFQATT and SNEGSKA (reference sequence). The CDR3 covers 13 residues. Trimming stripped 5 bases from V and 7 bases from J, with 14 bases between. CDR3 nucleotides: TGCAGTGCTCCCCAGATGGGGGGCGGGGAGCTGTTTTTT. It encodes CSAPQMGGGELFF.

The rearrangement links TRBV20-1 to TRBJ2-1; D may be TRBD2 (5 bases). Trimming pared 3 bases from V and 6 bases from J, leaving 12 bases between. CDR1 DFQATT and CDR2 SNEGSKA come from the germline V gene (reference sequence). CDR3 length: 13 amino acids. The CDR3 spells CSARDSLLNEQFF. CDR3 coding DNA: TGCAGTGCTAGGGACTCCCTTCTCAATGAGCAGTTCTTC.

The genes are TRBV18 and TRBJ2-1, with 11 positions matching TRBD2. J was trimmed by 7 bases and V by 3 bases; bases with no gene match: 5. The germline V gene encodes CDR1 KGHSH and CDR2 LQKENI. CDR3 size: 15 residues. The CDR3, as DNA: TGTGCCAGCTCACCCGGAGCTAGCGGGAGGAATGAGCAGTTCTTC. It specifies CASSPGASGRNEQFF.

This clonotype showed up just a few times. This chain uses TRBV27 with TRBJ2-5; unclear D gene. Trimming pared 7 bases from V and 1 base from J, leaving 7 bases between. CDR3 length: 12 amino acids. Germline loops: CDR1 MNHEY, CDR2 SMNVEV (reference sequence). CDR3 sequence reads: CASMGIQETQYF. The CDR3 DNA reads as TGTGCCAGCATGGGGATCCAAGAGACCCAGTACTTC.

About this clonotype: A junction end diverges from the germline sequence, so it may reflect a read error. For the CDR3, the DNA is TGTCCCAGCAGGCCACAGCCTTTGAACACTGAAGCTTTCTTT. It codes for CPSRPQPLNTEAFF. The chain recombines TRBV6-5 with TRBJ1-1; D remains ambiguous. The CDR3 consists of 14 residues. The germline gives CDR1 MNHEY, CDR2 SVGAGI.

This clonotype turned up a few times. The chain couples TRBV7-9 to TRBJ2-7; no clear D. This CDR3 spans 13 amino acids. V gave up 5 bases and J gave up 0 bases, with 8 bases separating them. Germline lookup yields CDR1 SEHNR and CDR2 FQNEAQ (reference sequence). CDR3 nucleotides: TGTGCCAGCAGCCGGACGTTCTCCTACGAGCAGTACTTC. This encodes CASSRTFSYEQYF. Using reference TRBV7-9 and TRBJ2-7 for the parts outside the CDR3, the full variable domain is DTGVSQNPRHKITKRGQNVTFRCDPISEHNRLYWYRQTLGQGPEFLTYFQNEAQLEKSRLLSDRFSAERPKGSFSTLEIQRTEQGDSAMYLCASSRTFSYEQYFGPGTRLTVT.

The chain recombines TRBV24-1 with TRBJ2-7, with unresolved D. CDR1 is KGHDR, CDR2 SFDVKD, per germline. V was clipped by 4 bases and J by 7 bases, with 22 bases between them. CDR3 length: 16 residues. This CDR3 reads CATSDPTFSSYNEQYF. The CDR3 nucleotides are TGTGCCACCAGTGACCCCACGTTTAGCTCCTACAATGAGCAGTACTTC.

This chain connects TRBV6-2 or TRBV6-3 to TRBJ2-5; TRBD2 agrees at 7 bases. Trimming at V came to 6 bases and at J to 4 bases, leaving 17 bases not matched to a gene. Germline CDR1 reads MNHEY; CDR2 reads SVGEGT. The CDR3 totals 17 residues. This CDR3 reads CASRPGTGDYRRETQYF. The CDR3 coding sequence is TGTGCCAGCAGACCGGGGACTGGGGACTATCGTCGAGAGACCCAGTACTTC.

This chain links TRBV2 with TRBJ1-2; D perhaps matches TRBD1 (6 bases). Trimming stripped 6 bases from V and 3 bases from J, with 14 bases between. This CDR3 spans 14 amino acids. CDR1 is SNHLY and CDR2 is FYNNEI in the germline V gene. CDR3 nucleotides: TGTGCCAGCAGAACGGGGGGCCGGGACTATGGCTACACCTTC. This translates into CASRTGGRDYGYTF.

The rearrangement links TRBV10-3 to TRBJ2-3, with 7 bases aligning to TRBD2. Per germline, CDR1 ENHRY and CDR2 SYGVKD. CDR3 length: 14 residues. The V and J ends lost 10 bases and 2 bases, in that order; junction bases with no gene match: 9. The CDR3 nucleotides read TGTGCCACGGTCTCCGGGGGGATCACAGATACGCAGTATTTT. As protein: CATVSGGITDTQYF.

This clonotype has a single count. The chain combines TRBV27 with TRBJ2-1, with a tentative D call TRBD2 (5 bases). The J call may be faulty, since TRBJ2-7 better matches the DNA end. The CDR3 consists of 15 residues. Per germline, CDR1 MNHEY and CDR2 SMNVEV (reference sequence). The CDR3 reads CASSLIAYSYNEQYF. The DNA for the CDR3 is TGTGCCAGCAGTTTGATAGCGTACTCCTACAATGAGCAGTACTTC.

The genes are TRBV29-1 and TRBJ1-4; no firm D call. The CDR3 consists of 14 residues. Germline loops: CDR1 SQVTM, CDR2 ANQGSEA. V gave up 7 bases and J gave up 0 bases, with 12 bases separating them. CDR3 amino acids: CSAEDGATNEKLFF. CDR3 DNA sequence: TGCAGCGCTGAGGACGGGGCAACTAATGAAAAACTGTTTTTT.